The 31 T cell receptor beta chains below all came from one sample that was sequenced in a study of control samples from healthy donors and cancer patients. Libraries were prepared by immunoSEQ multiplex PCR; TCRdb keeps only in-frame clonotypes and omits some of them. The data show some 90,000 clones, with roughly 91% seen just once and less than 8.5% held by the top ten. The sequenced material came from blood. The receptor source for this set is a woman in her fifties or sixties in good health.

The gene calls are TRBV7-2 and TRBJ1-5, with D unclear. Germline lookup yields CDR1 SGHTA and CDR2 FQGNSA. CDR3 length equals 13 residues. Trimming stripped 5 bases from V and 0 bases from J, with 5 bases between. The CDR3 DNA reads as TGTGCCAGCAGCCATAATAGCAATCAGCCCCAGCATTTT. This translates into CASSHNSNQPQHF.

The gene calls are TRBV29-1 and TRBJ1-2, with D perhaps TRBD1 (5 bases). CDR1 is SQVTM and CDR2 is ANQGSEA in the germline V gene. V lost 4 bases and J lost 7, with 10 bases in between. This CDR3 has 11 residues. DNA for the CDR3: TGCAGCGTTGTCAGGGTCGGTGGCTACACCTTC. Its protein product is CSVVRVGGYTF.

This clone came up a few times. J is TRBJ1-2 and V is TRBV5-1; a weak D match, TRBD1 (6 bases). V was shortened by 4 bases and J by 7 bases, with 32 bases between the two germline ends. CDR3 length equals 19 residues. Germline assignment: CDR1 SGHRS and CDR2 YFSETQ. CDR3 protein: CASSPPARQQGLPLSGYTF. For the CDR3, the DNA is TGCGCCAGCAGCCCCCCGGCGAGACAGCAGGGGCTCCCACTATCTGGCTACACCTTC. The entire variable domain, with the rest obtained from reference TRBV5-1 and TRBJ1-2, is as follows: KAGVTQTPRYLIKTRGQQVTLSCSPISGHRSVSWYQQTPGQGLQFLFEYFSETQRNKGNFPGRFSGRQFSNSRSEMNVSTLELGDSALYLCASSPPARQQGLPLSGYTFGSGTRLTVV.

The V and J genes are TRBV7-8 and TRBJ2-2; TRBD2 agrees at 10 bases. Germline assignment: CDR1 SGHVS and CDR2 FQNEAQ. With 2 bases clipped from V and 0 bases from J, the junction kept 12 bases outside the gene matches. The CDR3 spans 20 residues. The CDR3 is CASSLLAAGGPRANTGELFF. CDR3 bases: TGTGCCAGCAGCTTATTGGCAGCGGGAGGGCCAAGGGCGAACACCGGGGAGCTGTTTTTT.

The V call is TRBV20-1, the J call TRBJ1-2; D unresolved. The germline V gene has CDR1 DFQATT and CDR2 SNEGSKA (reference sequence). The CDR3 covers 11 residues. Trimming cost V 6 bases and J 3 bases, with 8 bases left between them. CDR3 loop: CSAPTDYGYTF. The CDR3 DNA is TGCAGTGCCCCAACGGACTATGGCTACACCTTC.

V is TRBV10-3 and J is TRBJ2-7, with D possibly matching TRBD2 (6 bases). Trimming removed 4 bases from V and 6 bases from J, with 13 bases in between. Germline values: CDR1 ENHRY, CDR2 SYGVKD. This CDR3 spans 13 amino acids. CDR3 coding DNA: TGTGCCATCAGTGCGGGACTGGTAGGCGAGCAGTACTTC. Translating gives CAISAGLVGEQYF.

This rearrangement joins TRBV7-9 to TRBJ1-2; D is unresolved. The CDR3 sequence is 19 residues long. Trimming pared 5 bases from V and 1 base from J, leaving 26 bases between. Germline V gene data show CDR1 as SEHNR and CDR2 as FQNEAQ (reference sequence). CDR3 residues: CASSPSVGSPIIYNYGYTF. As DNA, the CDR3 is TGTGCCAGCAGCCCAAGCGTAGGCAGTCCCATCATTTATAACTATGGCTACACCTTC.

This chain connects TRBV2 to TRBJ2-3; the match to TRBD2 covers 10 bases. The length of the CDR3 is 19 residues. In germline, CDR1 is SNHLY, CDR2 FYNNEI. V lost 3 bases and J lost 2; bases outside the gene matches: 14. CDR3 in DNA: TGTGCCAGCAGTGATTACGTCGCGAGTCTAGCGGGAGACACAGATACGCAGTATTTT. Amino acids: CASSDYVASLAGDTDTQYF.

This chain uses TRBV28 with TRBJ2-1; D call uncertain. Trimming stripped 3 bases from V and 2 bases from J, with 14 bases between. Germline CDR1 reads MDHEN; CDR2 reads SYDVKM. This CDR3 contains 16 residues. As DNA, the CDR3 is TGTGCCAGCAGTTTTCTCACCTTGTTGGCCTACAATGAGCAGTTCTTC. Translation gives CASSFLTLLAYNEQFF.

This chain links TRBV3-1 (or the pseudogene TRBV3-2) with TRBJ2-2; the match to TRBD2 covers 11 bases. The CDR3 loop spans 17 amino acids. Per germline, CDR1 LGHDT and CDR2 YNNKEL (reference sequence). The trim removed 4 bases at V and 4 bases at J, leaving 8 bases unmatched. The CDR3 sequence: CASSRLSGGAVTGELFF. CDR3 sequence (DNA): TGTGCCAGCAGCCGCCTTAGCGGGGGGGCCGTCACCGGGGAGCTGTTTTTT.

J is TRBJ1-1 and V is TRBV5-1; D remains ambiguous. Germline V CDR1 and CDR2: SGHRS, YFSETQ. The CDR3 loop spans 13 amino acids. Trimming cost V 10 bases and J 1 base, with 14 bases left between them. CDR3 nucleotide sequence: TGCGCCTCTTCGGGGTTGGCGAACACTGAAGCTTTCTTT. This encodes CASSGLANTEAFF.

This chain joins TRBV7-2 and TRBJ2-6; tentative D call: TRBD1 (6 bases). The CDR3 consists of 16 residues. Trimming shortened V by 0 bases and J by 2 bases, and 8 bases separated the two germline ends. CDR1 and CDR2 from the germline V gene are SGHTA and FQGNSA. For the CDR3, the DNA is TGTGCCAGCAGCTTAGCCGGGACACCTGGGGCCAACGTCCTGACTTTC. The encoded protein is CASSLAGTPGANVLTF.

This clone was seen a handful of times. This sequence joins TRBV5-1 and TRBJ1-1; 9 nucleotides agree with TRBD1. Germline V gene data show CDR1 as SGHRS and CDR2 as YFSETQ. V lost 1 base and J lost 5; bases outside the gene matches: 3. The CDR3 covers 14 residues. CDR3 DNA sequence: TGCGCCAGCAGCTTGACAGGGGGCGAAACTGAAGCTTTCTTT. The encoded protein is CASSLTGGETEAFF.

This sequence joins TRBV30 and TRBJ1-2, with D perhaps matching TRBD1 (5 bases). Trimming took off 2 bases at V and 2 bases at J, with 6 bases between the two ends. The CDR3 runs to 12 residues. The germline V gene has CDR1 GTSNPN and CDR2 SVGIG (reference sequence). CDR3 sequence reads: CAWSPGNYGYTF. For the CDR3, the DNA is TGTGCCTGGAGTCCAGGGAACTATGGCTACACCTTC.

The chain recombines TRBV19 with TRBJ1-3; 8 bases agree with TRBD1. The germline CDR1 and CDR2 sequences are LNHDA and SQIVND (reference sequence). The CDR3 runs to 18 residues. Losses at the gene ends were 7 bases for V and 2 bases for J; bases not matched to a gene: 16. The CDR3, as DNA: TGTGCCAGTATGGGGGCTTCCCCGGGACAGGAGGCTGGAAACACCATATATTTT. This codes for CASMGASPGQEAGNTIYF.

This chain uses TRBV15 with TRBJ2-7; possible D gene TRBD1, 6 bases. CDR1 is LNHNV and CDR2 is YYDKDF in the germline V gene (reference sequence). Trimming pared 3 bases from V and 3 bases from J, leaving 15 bases between. CDR3 size: 15 residues. The CDR3 DNA follows: TGTGCCACCAGCAGTGACCTATCCAGGGGCTACGAGCAGTACTTC. Amino acids: CATSSDLSRGYEQYF.

The chain couples TRBV6-6 to TRBJ1-1, with a tentative D call TRBD1 (6 bases). The CDR3 is 12 residues long. The V gene lost 8 bases and the J gene lost 5 bases, with 12 bases spanning the gap. The germline CDR1 and CDR2 sequences are MNHNY and SVGAGI (reference sequence). CDR3 sequence: CASGRGATEAFF. In DNA form, the CDR3 reads TGTGCCAGCGGGAGGGGGGCGACTGAAGCTTTCTTT.

V is TRBV6-1 and J is TRBJ1-4; D call uncertain. Germline lookup yields CDR1 MNHNS and CDR2 SASEGT. The CDR3 totals 15 residues. Trimming shortened V by 1 base and J by 10 bases, and 16 bases separated the two germline ends. The CDR3, as DNA: TGTGCCAGCAGTGAAGGATTTGGGCCCGAGCGAAAACTGTTTTTT. Encoded protein: CASSEGFGPERKLFF.

The V call is TRBV5-1, the J call TRBJ2-3, with 8 bases identical to TRBD1. V shed 3 bases and J 3 bases; nucleotides not matched to a gene: 6. The CDR3 has 15 residues. The germline V gene has CDR1 SGHRS and CDR2 YFSETQ. CDR3 in DNA: TGCGCCAGCAGCTCCCGGGACAGGAGAACAGATACGCAGTATTTT. This encodes CASSSRDRRTDTQYF. Full variable domain (rest looked up from reference TRBV5-1 and TRBJ2-3): KAGVTQTPRYLIKTRGQQVTLSCSPISGHRSVSWYQQTPGQGLQFLFEYFSETQRNKGNFPGRFSGRQFSNSRSEMNVSTLELGDSALYLCASSSRDRRTDTQYFGPGTRLTVL.

The chain recombines TRBV11-2 with TRBJ1-2, with 7 bases that match TRBD1. The CDR3 consists of 14 residues. In germline, CDR1 is SGHAT, CDR2 FQNNGV. With 1 base clipped from V and 10 bases from J, the junction kept 9 bases outside the gene matches. The CDR3: CASSLAPTGPHYTF. In DNA, the CDR3 is TGTGCCAGCAGCTTAGCCCCGACAGGGCCCCACTACACCTTC. Filled out from reference TRBV11-2 and TRBJ1-2, the complete variable domain reads EAGVAQSPRYKIIEKRQSVAFWCNPISGHATLYWYQQILGQGPKLLIQFQNNGVVDDSQLPKDRFSAERLKGVDSTLKIQPAKLEDSAVYLCASSLAPTGPHYTFGSGTRLTVV.

The chain combines TRBV5-6 with TRBJ2-6, with no clear D. V was trimmed by 0 bases and J by 4 bases, leaving 2 bases between them. The CDR3 consists of 13 residues. Per the germline V gene, CDR1 is SGHDT and CDR2 is YYEEEE. The CDR3 protein is CASSLVGANVLTF. The CDR3 nucleotides read TGTGCCAGCAGCTTGGTGGGGGCCAACGTCCTGACTTTC.

Written as DNA, the CDR3 is TGCGCCAGCAGCCGGGGGCAGGGGGCCACAGATACGCAGTATTTT. This sequence encodes CASSRGQGATDTQYF. The chain combines TRBV5-1 with TRBJ2-3, with 8 bases lining up with TRBD1. With 4 bases clipped from V and 2 bases from J, the junction kept 6 bases outside the gene matches. This CDR3 has 15 residues. Germline V gives CDR1 SGHRS, CDR2 YFSETQ.

This CDR3 reads CASSSLWLGGIGGNTIYF. The CDR3 nucleotides are TGTGCCAGCAGCTCCCTATGGTTGGGGGGCATCGGTGGAAACACCATATATTTT. The rearrangement joins TRBV7-2 to TRBJ1-3, with D tentatively TRBD1 (6 bases). CDR3 length: 18 amino acids. Germline V gives CDR1 SGHTA, CDR2 FQGNSA. V was cut by 4 bases and J by 3 bases, with 22 bases left in between.

This clone has just one count. This chain connects TRBV3-1 (or the pseudogene TRBV3-2) to TRBJ2-3; the D is unclear. The CDR3 sequence is 12 residues long. V was cut by 4 bases and J by 3 bases, with 5 bases left in between. Germline V CDR1 and CDR2: LGHDT, YNNKEL (reference sequence). This CDR3 reads CASSLQTDTQYF. Here the CDR3 DNA reads TGTGCCAGCAGCCTCCAAACAGATACGCAGTATTTT.

This sequence joins TRBV28 and TRBJ2-5; the match to TRBD1 covers 10 bases. Germline V gene sequence: CDR1 MDHEN, CDR2 SYDVKM. This CDR3 has 15 amino acids. V lost 3 bases, J lost 4 bases, and 5 bases stayed unmatched. The DNA for the CDR3 is TGTGCCAGCAGTTTTCGGGGACAGGGGATAGAGACCCAGTACTTC. Residues: CASSFRGQGIETQYF.

This sequence joins TRBV28 and TRBJ2-3, with a possible D match to TRBD2 (5 bases). The CDR3 totals 12 residues. Trimming shortened V by 7 bases and J by 10 bases, and 15 bases separated the two germline ends. Germline V gene data show CDR1 as MDHEN and CDR2 as SYDVKM. The CDR3 protein is CASMVQWESQYF. Written as DNA, the CDR3 is TGTGCCAGCATGGTACAATGGGAGTCGCAGTATTTT.

The genes are TRBV11-2 and TRBJ2-6; no definite D call. Germline V gene lookup returns CDR1 SGHAT and CDR2 FQNNGV. This CDR3 spans 15 amino acids. Trimming left V 6 bases short and J 0 bases short, with 9 bases between. The CDR3 loop is CASRRWGSGANVLTF. The DNA of the CDR3 is TGTGCCAGCAGACGGTGGGGCTCTGGGGCCAACGTCCTGACTTTC.

This rearrangement joins TRBV12-3 or TRBV12-4 to TRBJ1-5; possibly TRBD1 for D (6 bases). The CDR3 contains 13 residues. Trimming removed 3 bases from V and 5 bases from J, with 8 bases in between. In DNA, the CDR3 is TGTGCCAGCAGTTTTGCAGGGGATCAGCCCCAGCATTTT. Its protein is CASSFAGDQPQHF.

The count of this clone is one. This chain joins TRBV5-6 and TRBJ2-6; no reliable D call. With 4 bases removed from V and 4 bases from J, the gap between germline ends came to 9 bases. The CDR3 consists of 14 residues. CDR1 is SGHDT and CDR2 is YYEEEE in the germline V gene. CDR3 sequence reads: CASSPIQGANVLTF. The CDR3 nucleotides are TGTGCCAGCAGCCCAATACAGGGGGCCAACGTCCTGACTTTC.

This chain connects TRBV5-6 to TRBJ1-5; D call uncertain. The CDR3 consists of 12 residues. V dropped 0 bases and J dropped 5 bases, with 3 bases sitting between them. From germline, CDR1 is SGHDT and CDR2 YYEEEE. This CDR3 is CASSLGHQPQHF. The CDR3 nucleotides are TGTGCCAGCAGCTTGGGTCATCAGCCCCAGCATTTT.

This rearrangement joins TRBV4-3 to TRBJ2-1, with D maybe TRBD2 (5 bases). With 0 bases removed from V and 6 bases from J, the gap between germline ends came to 21 bases. This CDR3 contains 18 residues. Germline values: CDR1 LGHNA, CDR2 YSLEER. CDR3: CASSQDLVGNFPFNEQFF. The DNA of the CDR3 is TGCGCCAGCAGCCAAGATCTAGTCGGGAATTTTCCTTTCAATGAGCAGTTCTTC.